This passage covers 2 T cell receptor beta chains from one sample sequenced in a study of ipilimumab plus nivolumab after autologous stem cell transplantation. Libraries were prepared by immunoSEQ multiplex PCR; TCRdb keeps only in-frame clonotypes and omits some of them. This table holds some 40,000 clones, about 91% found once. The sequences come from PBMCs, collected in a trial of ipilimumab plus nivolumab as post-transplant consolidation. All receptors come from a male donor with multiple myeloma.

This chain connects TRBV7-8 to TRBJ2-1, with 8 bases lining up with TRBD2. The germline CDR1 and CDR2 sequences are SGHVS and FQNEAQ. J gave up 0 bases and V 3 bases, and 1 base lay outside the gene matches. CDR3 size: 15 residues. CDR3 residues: CASSLTSASYNEQFF. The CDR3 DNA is TGTGCCAGCAGCTTGACTAGCGCCTCCTACAATGAGCAGTTCTTC.

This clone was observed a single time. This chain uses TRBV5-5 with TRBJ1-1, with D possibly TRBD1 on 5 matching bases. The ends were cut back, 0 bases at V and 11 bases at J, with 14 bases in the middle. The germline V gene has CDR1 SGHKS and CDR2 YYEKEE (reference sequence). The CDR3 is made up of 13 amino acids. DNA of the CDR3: TGTGCCAGCAGCTTGGGGCAGGGCGGGGATGCTTTCTTT. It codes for CASSLGQGGDAFF.